Listed below are T cell receptor beta chains from one sample, sequenced in a study of blood T cells in healthy people across ages. MiXCR, applied by TCRdb to the 5' RACE reads, yields one record per CDR3 protein. The data contain 1.5 million to 1.8 million distinct CDR3 sequences, roughly two fifths of them seen just once; the ten biggest clones take up approximately 4.1%. The sequenced material came from blood. Source of these receptors: a woman younger than 30 in good health. Each CDR3 is given without its conserved first and last residue. A D gene is named only where the DNA matches it firmly.

V: TRBV7-2
D: NA
CDR3: ASSSGSWGDAF

V: TRBV20-1
D: NA
CDR3: SASLRGTEAF

V: TRBV29-1
D: TRBD2
CDR3: SVEGSGRVPDTQY

V: TRBV7-2
D: NA
CDR3: ASSLGVTYNEQY

V: TRBV29-1
D: NA
CDR3: SVVRGDTQY

V: TRBV20-1
D: TRBD2
CDR3: SARKSGRASGETQF

V: TRBV4-3
D: TRBD1
CDR3: ASSQDSGTGGDEQF

V: TRBV28
D: NA
CDR3: ASSVRQISSYEQY

V: TRBV9
D: NA
CDR3: ASSVEVRTGELF

V: TRBV25-1
D: TRBD1
CDR3: ASRPGQGSEAF

V: TRBV6-4
D: NA
CDR3: ASSDSRQSPQETQY

V: TRBV3-1
D: NA
CDR3: ASSQGGQGVKETQY

V: TRBV7-3
D: TRBD2
CDR3: ASSPLGTSFYEQY

V: TRBV30
D: NA
CDR3: AWSVLRRSAF

V: TRBV20-1
D: TRBD2
CDR3: SATSGVEQY

V: TRBV4-2
D: NA
CDR3: ASSQEIGSFNYGYT

V: TRBV28
D: TRBD1
CDR3: ASSLAGGWYEQY

V: TRBV7-2
D: TRBD2
CDR3: ASSLGVSGGDTQY

V: TRBV7-9
D: TRBD2
CDR3: ASSLLAGAFNEQF

V: TRBV25-1
D: NA
CDR3: ASSNHPGANEKLF

V: TRBV4-1
D: NA
CDR3: ASSQPTKPGHRSNTEAF

V: TRBV7-9
D: TRBD2
CDR3: ASSSSSGYYNEQF

V: TRBV12-3/TRBV12-4
D: TRBD1
CDR3: ASRRDRGVVSQPQH

V: TRBV4-2
D: NA
CDR3: ASSQVRDRLY

V: TRBV29-1
D: NA
CDR3: SVGRLSEETQY

V: TRBV12-3/TRBV12-4
D: TRBD1
CDR3: ASSRARGTDTQY

V: TRBV20-1
D: NA
CDR3: SATTTARNTEAF

V: TRBV12-3/TRBV12-4
D: NA
CDR3: ASSPSRRGRLDNEQF

V: TRBV20-1
D: TRBD1
CDR3: SARDRQGIFFQQY

V: TRBV20-1
D: NA
CDR3: SARERLGSEQY

V: TRBV20-1
D: NA
CDR3: SAIGPYNEQF

V: TRBV20-1
D: TRBD1
CDR3: SARIRTGANYGYT

V: TRBV4-1
D: TRBD1
CDR3: ASSPTGQGTPQH

V: TRBV6-5
D: NA
CDR3: ASSYSFVGRTEAF

V: TRBV7-2
D: NA
CDR3: ASSPEPLYGYT

V: TRBV27
D: NA
CDR3: ASRFGGAGNTIY

V: TRBV29-1
D: NA
CDR3: SVEGLASSYEQY

V: TRBV2
D: NA
CDR3: ASSHGVEETQY

V: TRBV4-3
D: NA
CDR3: ASSQEPYPTYEQY

V: TRBV25-1
D: NA
CDR3: ASSEPGTTSEKLF

V: TRBV10-3
D: TRBD1
CDR3: AISGDRGTEAF

V: TRBV29-1
D: NA
CDR3: SVGDLGGNQPQH